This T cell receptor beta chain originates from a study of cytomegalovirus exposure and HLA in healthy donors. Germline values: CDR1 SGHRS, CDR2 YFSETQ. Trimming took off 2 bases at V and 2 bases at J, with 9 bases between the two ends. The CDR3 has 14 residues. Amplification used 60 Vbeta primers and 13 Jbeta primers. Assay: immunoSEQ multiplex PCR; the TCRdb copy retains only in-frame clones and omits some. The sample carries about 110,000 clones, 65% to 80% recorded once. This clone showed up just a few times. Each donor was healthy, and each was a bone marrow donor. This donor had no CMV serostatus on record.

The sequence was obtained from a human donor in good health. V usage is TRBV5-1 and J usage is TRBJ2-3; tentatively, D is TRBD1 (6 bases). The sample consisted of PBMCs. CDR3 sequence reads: CASSFGQHTDTQYF. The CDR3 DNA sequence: TGCGCCAGCAGCTTCGGACAGCACACAGATACGCAGTATTTT.